Listed below are T cell receptor beta chains from one sample, sequenced in a study of cytomegalovirus exposure and HLA in healthy donors. Sequencing used immunoSEQ multiplex PCR; TCRdb keeps in-frame clones, though not all of them. The sample yields over 110,000 clones, 75% to 85% seen once. The sequenced sample was PBMCs. The receptors stem from a man between 40 and 49 years old in good health and CMV-seronegative. Both conserved end residues are part of each CDR3. A D gene is named only where the DNA matches it firmly. Clone size is stated in some rows and not others, as once, few, many or a class when expanded.

V	D	size	J	CDR3	DNA
TRBV6-1	.	.	TRBJ2-2	CASLGGASGELFF	TGTGCCAGCCTGGGCGGGGCCAGCGGGGAGCTGTTTTTT
TRBV9	TRBD2	few	TRBJ2-3	CASSVLAGYGTDTQYF	TGTGCCAGCAGCGTACTAGCGGGGTATGGCACAGATACGCAGTATTTT
TRBV10-2	.	.	TRBJ2-3	CASSEWAGIGVDTQYF	TGCGCCAGCAGTGAGTGGGCCGGGATCGGGGTAGATACGCAGTATTTT
TRBV10-1	TRBD2	.	TRBJ2-1	CASSRAGDPSYNEQFF	TGCGCCAGCAGCCGAGCGGGGGATCCCTCCTACAATGAGCAGTTCTTC
TRBV20-1	.	.	TRBJ1-1	CSAVRGTEAFF	TGCAGTGCTGTCAGGGGAACTGAAGCTTTCTTT
TRBV6-1	TRBD1	.	TRBJ1-5	CASTGVLGNQPQHF	TGTGCCAGTACAGGGGTTTTAGGCAATCAGCCCCAGCATTTT
TRBV5-6	.	.	TRBJ1-2	CASSPKQIFYGYTF	TGTGCCAGCAGCCCGAAACAGATTTTTTATGGCTACACCTTC
TRBV6-5	TRBD1	.	TRBJ2-5	CASSLTGGPETQYF	TGTGCCAGCAGCCTCACAGGGGGCCCGGAGACCCAGTACTTC
TRBV6-5	.	.	TRBJ1-1	CASSSRRGNTEAFF	TGTGCCAGCAGTTCAAGGCGGGGGAACACTGAAGCTTTCTTT
TRBV6-5	TRBD1	.	TRBJ2-7	CASSYGQGGEQYF	TGTGCCAGCAGTTACGGACAGGGCGGCGAGCAGTACTTC
TRBV11-3	.	few	TRBJ2-7	CASSPHPTGEQYF	TGTGCCAGCAGCCCCCACCCGACAGGCGAGCAGTACTTC
TRBV30	.	.	TRBJ1-3	CAWYRLEGPASGNTIYF	TGTGCCTGGTACCGGTTGGAGGGTCCCGCCTCTGGAAACACCATATATTTT
TRBV5-8	.	.	TRBJ1-5	CASSSSVDSDPYSNQPQHF	TGTGCCAGCAGCTCAAGCGTGGACTCCGACCCATATAGCAATCAGCCCCAGCATTTT
TRBV27	TRBD2	.	TRBJ2-1	CASSPGTSGGLYNEQFF	TGTGCCAGCAGTCCAGGGACTAGCGGGGGGCTTTACAATGAGCAGTTCTTC
TRBV7-2	TRBD2	.	TRBJ2-1	CASSLSGGAESNEQFF	TGTGCCAGCAGCTTAAGCGGGGGGGCTGAAAGCAATGAGCAGTTCTTC
TRBV7-6	.	.	TRBJ1-5	CASSLCQGCQPQHF	TGTGCCAGCAGCTTATGTCAGGGTTGTCAGCCCCAGCATTTT
TRBV10-3	.	.	TRBJ1-4	CAISDLMSATNEKLFF	TGTGCCATCAGTGACTTGATGAGTGCAACTAATGAAAAACTGTTTTTT
TRBV7-9	.	.	TRBJ1-5	CASSLGAGSNQPQHF	TGTGCCAGCAGCTTAGGGGCAGGCAGTAATCAGCCCCAGCATTTT
TRBV2	.	few	TRBJ1-5	CASSDRYPGQPQHF	TGTGCCAGCAGTGACAGGTATCCAGGGCAGCCCCAGCATTTT
TRBV7-8	.	.	TRBJ1-6	CASSSQVLRSPLHF	TGTGCCAGCAGCTCACAGGTCTTACGTTCACCCCTCCACTTT
TRBV5-5	.	.	TRBJ2-7	CASSLIFRAPYEQYF	TGTGCCAGCAGCTTAATATTCAGGGCTCCCTACGAGCAGTACTTC
TRBV9	TRBD1	.	TRBJ1-4	CASSVGQGDEKLFF	TGTGCCAGCAGCGTAGGGCAGGGGGATGAAAAACTGTTTTTT
TRBV4-1	.	.	TRBJ1-6	CASSQVGRENSPLHF	TGCGCCAGCAGCCAAGTAGGCAGGGAAAATTCACCCCTCCACTTT
TRBV29-1	.	.	TRBJ2-7	CSVGGGSYEQYF	TGCAGCGTTGGAGGGGGATCCTACGAGCAGTACTTC
TRBV5-1	.	.	TRBJ2-3	CASSLVSDTDTQYF	TGCGCCAGCAGCTTGGTCAGCGACACAGATACGCAGTATTTT
TRBV9	.	once	TRBJ2-1	CASSWGIGGEQFF	TGTGCCAGCAGCTGGGGCATAGGGGGAGAGCAGTTCTTC
TRBV5-1	TRBD1	once	TRBJ1-1	CASSFGRGIPSTNTEAFF	TGCGCCAGCAGCTTCGGCAGGGGGATTCCTTCCACGAACACTGAAGCTTTCTTT
TRBV9	TRBD2	few	TRBJ2-2	CASSLLAGGFTGELFF	TGTGCCAGCAGCTTACTAGCGGGGGGGTTCACCGGGGAGCTGTTTTTT
TRBV20-1	.	.	TRBJ2-1	CSASSPNEQFF	TGCAGTGCTAGCTCCCCTAATGAGCAGTTCTTC
TRBV9	.	.	TRBJ1-1	CASSRLDRNMNTEAFF	TGTGCCAGCAGTCGTCTGGACAGAAATATGAACACTGAAGCTTTCTTT
TRBV9	.	.	TRBJ2-2	CASSVEGGARTGELFF	TGTGCCAGCAGCGTAGAGGGCGGGGCCCGGACCGGGGAGCTGTTTTTT
TRBV6-1	.	.	TRBJ1-1	CASRGLLNTEAFF	TGTGCCAGCAGGGGACTGCTGAACACTGAAGCTTTCTTT
TRBV28	TRBD1	few	TRBJ1-6	CASSTPDRVSSYNSPLHF	TGTGCCAGCAGTACCCCGGACAGGGTGAGCTCCTATAATTCACCCCTCCACTTT
TRBV2	TRBD2	.	TRBJ2-7	CASSTSGGAGYEQYF	TGTGCCAGCAGTACTAGCGGGGGGGCCGGGTACGAGCAGTACTTC
TRBV4-3	TRBD1	.	TRBJ2-1	CASSHQGAYNEQFF	TGCGCCAGCAGCCACCAGGGGGCCTACAATGAGCAGTTCTTC